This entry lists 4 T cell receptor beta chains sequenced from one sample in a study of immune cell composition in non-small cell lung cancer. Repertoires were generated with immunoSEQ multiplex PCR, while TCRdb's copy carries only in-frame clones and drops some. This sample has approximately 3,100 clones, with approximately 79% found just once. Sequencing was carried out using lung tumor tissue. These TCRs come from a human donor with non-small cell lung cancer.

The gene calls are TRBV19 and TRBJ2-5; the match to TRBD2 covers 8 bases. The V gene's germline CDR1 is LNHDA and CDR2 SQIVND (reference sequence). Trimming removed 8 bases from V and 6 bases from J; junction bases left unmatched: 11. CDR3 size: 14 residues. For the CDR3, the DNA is TGTGCCAGTTCGGGGGGGCCTTCTATAAAGACCCAGTACTTC. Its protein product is CASSGGPSIKTQYF. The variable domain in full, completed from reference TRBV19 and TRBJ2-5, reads DGGITQSPKYLFRKEGQNVTLSCEQNLNHDAMYWYRQDPGQGLRLIYYSQIVNDFQKGDIAEGYSVSREKKESFPLTVTSAQKNPTAFYLCASSGGPSIKTQYFGPGTRLLVL.

The chain's CDR3 is CASSSQGETQYF. The CDR3 DNA reads as TGTGCCAGCAGCTCCCAGGGGGAGACCCAGTACTTC. The gene calls are TRBV11-2 and TRBJ2-5; D perhaps matches TRBD1 (6 bases). The CDR3 contains 12 residues. Trimming took 4 bases from V and 5 from J, leaving 8 bases between them. Germline V lookup: CDR1 SGHAT, CDR2 FQNNGV.

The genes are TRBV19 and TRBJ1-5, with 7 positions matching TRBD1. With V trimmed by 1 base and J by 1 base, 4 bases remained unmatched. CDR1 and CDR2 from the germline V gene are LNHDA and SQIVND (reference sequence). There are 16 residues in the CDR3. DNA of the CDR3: TGTGCCAGTAGTATAGGGGACAGAGGAAGCAATCAGCCCCAGCATTTT. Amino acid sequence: CASSIGDRGSNQPQHF. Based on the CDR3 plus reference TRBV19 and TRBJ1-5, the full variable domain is DGGITQSPKYLFRKEGQNVTLSCEQNLNHDAMYWYRQDPGQGLRLIYYSQIVNDFQKGDIAEGYSVSREKKESFPLTVTSAQKNPTAFYLCASSIGDRGSNQPQHFGDGTRLSIL.

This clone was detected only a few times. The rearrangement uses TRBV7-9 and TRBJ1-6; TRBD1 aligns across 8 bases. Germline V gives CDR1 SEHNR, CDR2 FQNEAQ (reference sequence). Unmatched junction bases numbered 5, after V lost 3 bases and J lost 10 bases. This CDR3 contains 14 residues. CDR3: CASSFDRGRSPLHF. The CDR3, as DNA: TGTGCCAGCAGCTTCGACAGGGGCAGGTCACCCCTCCACTTT.